Each of the 20 T cell receptor beta chains below was sequenced from the same sample in a study of shared clonotypes between healthy human individuals. CD45RO-negative, CCR7-positively selected cells formed the naive CD8 fraction, excluding terminally differentiated effector memory CD45RA+ cells. TCRdb's table, derived via immunoSEQ multiplex PCR, lists solely in-frame clones and lacks some. This table has about 2 million clones, approximately 94% appearing once. Sequenced sample: naive CD8+ T cells sorted from blood. The receptor source for this set is a man between 18 and 35 years old in good health.

This sequence joins TRBV19 and TRBJ1-1; 9 bases match TRBD1. V lost 4 bases to trimming and J lost 8 bases; unmatched junction nucleotides: 8. Germline V CDR1 and CDR2: LNHDA, SQIVND (reference sequence). The CDR3 runs to 14 residues. The DNA of the CDR3 is TGTGCCAGTAGTACAATACAGGGGGCGTCCGAAGCTTTCTTT. This gives the protein CASSTIQGASEAFF.

This clone was found once. Other DNA sequences in this specimen translate into the identical CDR3. This chain uses TRBV9 with TRBJ2-3; no clear D gene. The V gene's germline CDR1 is SGDLS and CDR2 YYNGEE. V lost 2 bases and J 3 bases, leaving 10 bases between the germline ends. The CDR3 runs to 14 residues. For the CDR3, the DNA is TGTGCCAGCAGCGTTTTTGGGTCTACAGATACGCAGTATTTT. This sequence encodes CASSVFGSTDTQYF. Together with reference TRBV9 and TRBJ2-3, the CDR3 gives the full variable domain: DSGVTQTPKHLITATGQRVTLRCSPRSGDLSVYWYQQSLDQGLQFLIQYYNGEERAKGNILERFSAQQFPDLHSELNLSSLELGDSALYFCASSVFGSTDTQYFGPGTRLTVL.

The chain employs TRBV7-8 and TRBJ1-1, with a possible D match to TRBD1 (6 bases). From germline, CDR1 is SGHVS and CDR2 FQNEAQ. The CDR3 runs 14 residues. Trimming took off 2 bases at V and 4 bases at J, with 11 bases between the two ends. This CDR3 is CASSLSVGGTEAFF. DNA of the CDR3: TGTGCCAGCAGCTTATCAGTAGGGGGCACTGAAGCTTTCTTT.

This chain links TRBV6-5 with TRBJ2-3; D is unresolved. The CDR3 loop spans 15 amino acids. Germline V gene sequence: CDR1 MNHEY, CDR2 SVGAGI. Trimming left V 6 bases short and J 2 bases short, with 15 bases between. CDR3 in DNA: TGTGCCAGCAGCCTCGGGCGGACGTCCACAGATACGCAGTATTTT. Its protein is CASSLGRTSTDTQYF.

V usage is TRBV6-5 and J usage is TRBJ2-7; 8 bases agree with TRBD1. Germline CDR1 MNHEY, CDR2 SVGAGI. V lost 1 base and J lost 6; bases outside the gene matches: 8. The CDR3 spans 15 residues. In nucleotides, the CDR3 is TGTGCCAGCAGTTACTTCGGGACAGGCATCGGCGAGCAGTACTTC. Translated, it gives CASSYFGTGIGEQYF.

V is TRBV5-6 and J is TRBJ2-1; 9 nucleotides align to TRBD1. Germline CDR1 SGHDT, CDR2 YYEEEE. The V segment lost 0 bases and the J segment 16 bases; nucleotides outside the gene matches: 8. The CDR3 consists of 13 residues. Here the CDR3 reads CASSLALGQGKFF. The DNA of the CDR3 is TGTGCCAGCAGCTTGGCCCTCGGACAGGGGAAATTCTTC. Looking up the rest from reference TRBV5-6 and TRBJ2-1 gives the full variable domain: DAGVTQSPTHLIKTRGQQVTLRCSPKSGHDTVSWYQQALGQGPQFIFQYYEEEERQRGNFPDRFSGHQFPNYSSELNVNALLLGDSALYLCASSLALGQGKFFGPGTRLTVL.

J is TRBJ2-7 and V is TRBV29-1, with 10 bases fitting TRBD2. V trimming: 6 bases; J trimming: 3 bases; junction bases outside the gene matches: 11. This CDR3 spans 15 amino acids. Germline V gene lookup returns CDR1 SQVTM and CDR2 ANQGSEA. Here the CDR3 reads CSVESARTSGYEQYF. The CDR3 nucleotides are TGCAGCGTCGAAAGCGCCCGGACTAGCGGCTACGAGCAGTACTTC.

V and J are TRBV28 and TRBJ2-3, with no clear D. This CDR3 has 14 residues. Trimming removed 0 bases from V and 2 bases from J, with 6 bases in between. Germline CDR1 MDHEN, CDR2 SYDVKM. The CDR3 region is CASSLWDDTDTQYF. CDR3 nucleotide sequence: TGTGCCAGCAGTTTATGGGACGACACAGATACGCAGTATTTT.

Written as DNA, the CDR3 is TGTGCCAGCGATGTCCTCCCCGAGACCCAGTACTTC. This sequence encodes CASDVLPETQYF. The rearrangement uses TRBV7-9 and TRBJ2-5; D not certain. The CDR3 sequence is 12 residues long. Germline V lookup: CDR1 SEHNR, CDR2 FQNEAQ (reference sequence). Deletions cut 8 bases from V and 5 bases from J, with 12 bases between.

The rearrangement links TRBV7-9 to TRBJ1-1, with D hard to call. CDR3 length equals 15 residues. Germline V CDR1 and CDR2: SEHNR, FQNEAQ (reference sequence). With 5 bases removed from V and 7 bases from J, the gap between germline ends came to 20 bases. The CDR3 DNA sequence: TGTGCCAGCAGCCCCGACTACCCCCTTGACAATGAAGCTTTCTTT. Residues: CASSPDYPLDNEAFF.

The chain recombines TRBV4-1 with TRBJ1-1; 9 bases map to TRBD1. V lost 0 bases and J lost 7; bases outside the gene matches: 18. CDR1 and CDR2 from the germline V gene are MGHRA and YSYEKL. The length of the CDR3 is 19 residues. As DNA, the CDR3 is TGCGCCAGCAGCCAAGAAGGAATCCGGGACAGGGAAAAAGAGAATGAAGCTTTCTTT. It codes for CASSQEGIRDREKENEAFF.

The table lists this clone with a count of one. The genes are TRBV27 and TRBJ2-7; 7 bases are a match to TRBD1. V lost 7 bases and J lost 3; bases outside the gene matches: 9. The germline V gene encodes CDR1 MNHEY and CDR2 SMNVEV (reference sequence). The length of the CDR3 is 14 residues. The CDR3 spells CASTPTGIFYEQYF. The CDR3 DNA follows: TGTGCCAGCACTCCGACAGGGATCTTCTACGAGCAGTACTTC.

This chain links TRBV2 with TRBJ2-5, with TRBD2 identical over 8 bases. Germline loops: CDR1 SNHLY, CDR2 FYNNEI. This CDR3 contains 16 residues. V gave up 4 bases and J gave up 3 bases; unmatched junction bases: 10. The CDR3 coding sequence is TGTGCCAGCAGTGCGGGTAGCGGGGCCAACGAAGAGACCCAGTACTTC. It specifies CASSAGSGANEETQYF.

The chain couples TRBV27 to TRBJ1-1, with a tentative D call TRBD1 (5 bases). Trimming shortened V by 3 bases and J by 6 bases, and 11 bases separated the two germline ends. The CDR3 length is 13 residues. Germline V gene lookup returns CDR1 MNHEY and CDR2 SMNVEV (reference sequence). CDR3 DNA: TGTGCCAGCAGTTTCCAGGGTGGGCCTGAAGCTTTCTTT. Protein sequence: CASSFQGGPEAFF.

This clone has a handful of counts. The rearrangement links TRBV7-2 to TRBJ2-4; no definite D call. The CDR3 length is 17 residues. Trimming removed 2 bases at V and 1 base at J, with 15 bases between. Germline assignment: CDR1 SGHTA and CDR2 FQGNSA. The CDR3 protein is CASSLLTGIAAKNIQYF. The CDR3 DNA follows: TGTGCCAGCAGCTTATTGACCGGCATCGCCGCCAAAAACATTCAGTACTTC. The variable domain in full, with the rest retrieved from reference TRBV7-2 and TRBJ2-4, is GAGVSQSPSNKVTEKGKDVELRCDPISGHTALYWYRQSLGQGLEFLIYFQGNSAPDKSGLPSDRFSAERTGGSVSTLTIQRTQQEDSAVYLCASSLLTGIAAKNIQYFGAGTRLSVL.

This clone was detected only once. The chain couples TRBV15 to TRBJ2-7; D is perhaps TRBD1 (6 bases). Trimming removed 3 bases from V and 2 bases from J, with 20 bases in between. Per the germline V gene, CDR1 is LNHNV and CDR2 is YYDKDF (reference sequence). This CDR3 contains 17 residues. In DNA, the CDR3 is TGTGCCACCAGCAGCCCCTTGGGGGCAGGCCATACCTACGAGCAGTACTTC. This encodes CATSSPLGAGHTYEQYF.

This chain links TRBV9 with TRBJ2-1; 14 bases are shared with TRBD2. The trim removed 4 bases at V and 9 bases at J, leaving 6 bases unmatched. Germline values: CDR1 SGDLS, CDR2 YYNGEE. This CDR3 has 15 residues. The CDR3 nucleotides read TGTGCCAGCAGCCGGGGACTAGCGGGAGTGGTTGAGCAGTTCTTC. Protein product: CASSRGLAGVVEQFF.

The chain's CDR3 is CASSSDSREGNTIYF. CDR3 coding DNA: TGCGCCAGCAGCTCGGACAGCCGAGAAGGAAACACCATATATTTT. The chain combines TRBV5-1 with TRBJ1-3; perhaps TRBD1 as D (6 bases). CDR1 SGHRS and CDR2 YFSETQ come from the germline V gene. Trimming pared 3 bases from V and 4 bases from J, leaving 14 bases between. The CDR3 totals 15 residues.

In DNA, the CDR3 is TGTGCCAGCATGGAGACCCTCAGCGGACAGTACTTC. Amino acid sequence: CASMETLSGQYF. V is TRBV6-1 and J is TRBJ2-7; D perhaps matches TRBD2 (5 bases). The V gene lost 7 bases and the J gene lost 10 bases, with 17 bases spanning the gap. The CDR3 consists of 12 residues. CDR1 and CDR2 (germline): MNHNS, SASEGT.

The chain carries TRBV5-1 and TRBJ1-2; D may be TRBD1 (5 bases). Germline lookup yields CDR1 SGHRS and CDR2 YFSETQ. CDR3 length: 14 residues. Trimming pared 0 bases from V and 7 bases from J, leaving 13 bases between. The DNA for the CDR3 is TGCGCCAGCAGCTTGGAATCTGGGGGAAGTGGCTACACCTTC. Encoded protein: CASSLESGGSGYTF.